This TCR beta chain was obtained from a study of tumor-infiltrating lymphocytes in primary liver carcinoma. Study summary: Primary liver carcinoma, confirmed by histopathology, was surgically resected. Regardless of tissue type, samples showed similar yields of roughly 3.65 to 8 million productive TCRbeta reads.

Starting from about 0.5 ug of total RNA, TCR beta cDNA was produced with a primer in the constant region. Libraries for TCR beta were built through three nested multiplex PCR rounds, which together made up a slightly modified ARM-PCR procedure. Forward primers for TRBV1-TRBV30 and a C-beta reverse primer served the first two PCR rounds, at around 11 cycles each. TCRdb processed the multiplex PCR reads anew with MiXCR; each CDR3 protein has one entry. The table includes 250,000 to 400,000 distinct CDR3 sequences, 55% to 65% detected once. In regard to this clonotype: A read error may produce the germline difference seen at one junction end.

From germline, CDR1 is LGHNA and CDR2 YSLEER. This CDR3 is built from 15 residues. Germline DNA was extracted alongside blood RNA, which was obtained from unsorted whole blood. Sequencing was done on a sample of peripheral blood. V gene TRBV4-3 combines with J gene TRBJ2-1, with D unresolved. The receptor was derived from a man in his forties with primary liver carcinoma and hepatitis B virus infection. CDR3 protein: CASSQGTLVNNEHFF. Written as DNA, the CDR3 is TGCGCCAGCAGCCAAGGCACGCTAGTGAACAATGAGCATTTCTTC.